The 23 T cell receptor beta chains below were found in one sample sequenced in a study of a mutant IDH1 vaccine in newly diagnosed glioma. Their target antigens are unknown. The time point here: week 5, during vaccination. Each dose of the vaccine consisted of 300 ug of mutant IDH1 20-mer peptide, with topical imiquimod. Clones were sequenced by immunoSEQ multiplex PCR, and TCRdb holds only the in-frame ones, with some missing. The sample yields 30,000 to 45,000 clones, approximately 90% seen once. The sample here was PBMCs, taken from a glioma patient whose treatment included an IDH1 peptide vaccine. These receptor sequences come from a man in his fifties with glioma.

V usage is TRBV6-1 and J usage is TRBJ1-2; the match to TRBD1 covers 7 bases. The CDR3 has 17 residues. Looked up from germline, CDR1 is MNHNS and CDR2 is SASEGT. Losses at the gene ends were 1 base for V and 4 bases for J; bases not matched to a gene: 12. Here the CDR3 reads CASSEGRQGYYRYGYTF. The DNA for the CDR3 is TGTGCCAGCAGTGAAGGTAGACAGGGTTACTACCGCTATGGCTACACCTTC.

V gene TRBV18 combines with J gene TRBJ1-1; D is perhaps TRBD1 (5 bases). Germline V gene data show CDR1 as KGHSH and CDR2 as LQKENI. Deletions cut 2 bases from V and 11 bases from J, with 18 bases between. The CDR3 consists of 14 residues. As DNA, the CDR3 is TGTGCCAGCTCACCAAACCGGGACCCCTTGGGGGCTTTCTTT. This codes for CASSPNRDPLGAFF.

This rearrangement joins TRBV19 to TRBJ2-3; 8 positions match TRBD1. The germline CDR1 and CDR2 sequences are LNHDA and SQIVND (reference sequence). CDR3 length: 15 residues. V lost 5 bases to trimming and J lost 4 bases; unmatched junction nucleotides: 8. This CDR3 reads CASSRPGTGSDTQYF. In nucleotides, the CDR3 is TGTGCCAGTAGTCGTCCCGGGACAGGCTCAGATACGCAGTATTTT.

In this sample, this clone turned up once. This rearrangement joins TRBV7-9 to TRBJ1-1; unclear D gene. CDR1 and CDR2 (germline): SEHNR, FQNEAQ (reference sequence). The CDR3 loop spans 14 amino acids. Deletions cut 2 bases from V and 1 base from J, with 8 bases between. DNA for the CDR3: TGTGCCAGCAGCTTAAGTCCAGGGAACACTGAAGCTTTCTTT. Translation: CASSLSPGNTEAFF. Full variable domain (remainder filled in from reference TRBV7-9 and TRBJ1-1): DTGVSQNPRHKITKRGQNVTFRCDPISEHNRLYWYRQTLGQGPEFLTYFQNEAQLEKSRLLSDRFSAERPKGSFSTLEIQRTEQGDSAMYLCASSLSPGNTEAFFGQGTRLTVV.

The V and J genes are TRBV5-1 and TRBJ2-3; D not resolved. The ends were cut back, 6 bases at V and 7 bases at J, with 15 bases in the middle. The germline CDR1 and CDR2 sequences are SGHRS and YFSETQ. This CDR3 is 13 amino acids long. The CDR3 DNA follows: TGCGCCAGCATAGGTGGGTCAGGCAATACGCAGTATTTT. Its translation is CASIGGSGNTQYF.

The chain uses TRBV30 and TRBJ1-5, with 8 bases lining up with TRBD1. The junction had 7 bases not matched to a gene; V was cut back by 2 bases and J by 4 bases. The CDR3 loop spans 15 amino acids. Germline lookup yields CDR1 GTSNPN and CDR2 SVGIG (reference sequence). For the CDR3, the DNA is TGTGCCTGGAGTCGGGACAGGAACACAAATCAGCCCCAGCATTTT. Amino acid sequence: CAWSRDRNTNQPQHF.

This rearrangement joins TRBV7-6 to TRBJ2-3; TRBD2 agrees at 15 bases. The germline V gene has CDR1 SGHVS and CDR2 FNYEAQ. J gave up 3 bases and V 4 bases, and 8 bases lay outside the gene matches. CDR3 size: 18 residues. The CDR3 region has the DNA TGTGCCAGCAGCTCTCCGGGACTAGCGGGAGGTAGAACAGATACGCAGTATTTT. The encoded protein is CASSSPGLAGGRTDTQYF. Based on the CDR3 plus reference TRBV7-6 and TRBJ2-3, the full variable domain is GAGVSQSPRYKVTKRGQDVALRCDPISGHVSLYWYRQALGQGPEFLTYFNYEAQQDKSGLPNDRFSAERPEGSISTLTIQRTEQRDSAMYRCASSSPGLAGGRTDTQYFGPGTRLTVL.

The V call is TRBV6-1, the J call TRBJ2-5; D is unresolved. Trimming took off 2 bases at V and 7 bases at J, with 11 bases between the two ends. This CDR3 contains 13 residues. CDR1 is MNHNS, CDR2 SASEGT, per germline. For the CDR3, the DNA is TGTGCCAGCAGTGAAATGGGGATTGGGACCCAGTACTTC. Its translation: CASSEMGIGTQYF.

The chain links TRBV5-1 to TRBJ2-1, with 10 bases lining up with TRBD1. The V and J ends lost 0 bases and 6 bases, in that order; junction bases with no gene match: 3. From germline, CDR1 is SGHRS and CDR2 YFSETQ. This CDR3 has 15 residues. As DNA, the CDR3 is TGCGCCAGCAGCTTGGGTGGACAGGGGGGCAATGAGCAGTTCTTC. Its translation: CASSLGGQGGNEQFF.

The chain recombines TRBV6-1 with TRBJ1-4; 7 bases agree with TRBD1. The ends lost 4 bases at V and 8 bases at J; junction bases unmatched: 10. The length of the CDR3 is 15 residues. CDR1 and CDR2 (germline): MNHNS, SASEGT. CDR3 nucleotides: TGTGCCAGCAGTGTTACGACAGGGTGGCGAGAAAAACTGTTTTTT. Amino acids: CASSVTTGWREKLFF.

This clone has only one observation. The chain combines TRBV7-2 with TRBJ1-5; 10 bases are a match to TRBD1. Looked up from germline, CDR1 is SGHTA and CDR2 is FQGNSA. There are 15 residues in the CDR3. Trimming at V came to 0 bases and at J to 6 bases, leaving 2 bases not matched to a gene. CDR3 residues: CASSLAGTGVQPQHF. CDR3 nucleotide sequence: TGTGCCAGCAGCTTAGCCGGGACAGGGGTTCAGCCCCAGCATTTT.

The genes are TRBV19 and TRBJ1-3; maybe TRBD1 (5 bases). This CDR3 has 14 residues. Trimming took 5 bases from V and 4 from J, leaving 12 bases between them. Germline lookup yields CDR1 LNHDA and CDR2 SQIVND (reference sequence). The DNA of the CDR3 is TGTGCCAGTAGTTCAGGGTCGACGGGAAACACCATATATTTT. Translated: CASSSGSTGNTIYF.

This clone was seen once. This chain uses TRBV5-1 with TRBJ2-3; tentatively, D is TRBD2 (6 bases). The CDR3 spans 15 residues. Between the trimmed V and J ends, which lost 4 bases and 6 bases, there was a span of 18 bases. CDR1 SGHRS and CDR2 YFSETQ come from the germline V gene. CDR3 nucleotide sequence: TGCGCCAGCAGCGGCGCCGGGACTCGGGGGGATACGCAGTATTTT. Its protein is CASSGAGTRGDTQYF.

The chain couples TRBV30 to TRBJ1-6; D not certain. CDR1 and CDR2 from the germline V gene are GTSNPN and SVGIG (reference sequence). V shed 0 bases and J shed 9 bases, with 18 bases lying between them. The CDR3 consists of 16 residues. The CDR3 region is CAWSVSSLPGSSPLHF. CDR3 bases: TGTGCCTGGAGTGTATCGAGCCTACCCGGTTCTTCACCCCTCCACTTT.

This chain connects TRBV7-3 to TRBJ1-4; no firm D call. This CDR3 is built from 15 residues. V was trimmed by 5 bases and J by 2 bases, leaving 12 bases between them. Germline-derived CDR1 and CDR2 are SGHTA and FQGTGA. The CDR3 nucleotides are TGTGCCAGCAGCCCGGGGAGAACTACTAATGAAAAACTGTTTTTT. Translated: CASSPGRTTNEKLFF.

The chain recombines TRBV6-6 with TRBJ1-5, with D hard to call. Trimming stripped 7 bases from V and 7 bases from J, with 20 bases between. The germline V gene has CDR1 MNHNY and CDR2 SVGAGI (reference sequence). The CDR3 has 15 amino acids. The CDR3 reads CASKGLREGVQPQHF. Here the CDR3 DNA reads TGTGCCAGCAAAGGCCTTAGGGAGGGCGTCCAGCCCCAGCATTTT.

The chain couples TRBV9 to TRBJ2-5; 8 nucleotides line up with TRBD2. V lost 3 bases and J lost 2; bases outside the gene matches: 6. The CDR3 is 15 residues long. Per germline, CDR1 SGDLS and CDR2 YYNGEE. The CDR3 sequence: CASSAGTRNQETQYF. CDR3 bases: TGTGCCAGCAGCGCCGGGACTAGAAATCAAGAGACCCAGTACTTC.

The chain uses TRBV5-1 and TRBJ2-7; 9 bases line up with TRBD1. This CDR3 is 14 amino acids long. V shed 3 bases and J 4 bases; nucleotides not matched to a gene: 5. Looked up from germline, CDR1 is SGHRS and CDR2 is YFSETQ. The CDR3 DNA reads TGCGCCAGCAGCTCCACAGGGACAGGGTACGAGCAGTACTTC. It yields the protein CASSSTGTGYEQYF.

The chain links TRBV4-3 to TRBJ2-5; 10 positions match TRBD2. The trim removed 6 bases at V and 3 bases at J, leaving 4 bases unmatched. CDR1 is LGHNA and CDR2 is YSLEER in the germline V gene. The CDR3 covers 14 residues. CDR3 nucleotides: TGCGCCAGCAGAAAGCGGGAGGGCGAAGAGACCCAGTACTTC. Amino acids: CASRKREGEETQYF.

The CDR3 coding sequence is TGCAGCGTCGAACTGGGACAGGGGGCGCGTGAGCAGTACTTC. The encoded protein is CSVELGQGAREQYF. The rearrangement joins TRBV29-1 to TRBJ2-7, with 12 nucleotides matching TRBD1. Germline V gives CDR1 SQVTM, CDR2 ANQGSEA. CDR3 length: 14 amino acids. V shed 6 bases and J 7 bases; nucleotides not matched to a gene: 10.

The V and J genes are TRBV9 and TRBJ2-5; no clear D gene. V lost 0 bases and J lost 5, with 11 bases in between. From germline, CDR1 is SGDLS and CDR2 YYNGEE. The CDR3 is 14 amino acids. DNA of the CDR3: TGTGCCAGCAGCGTAGCTTGGGATCGGGAGACCCAGTACTTC. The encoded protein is CASSVAWDRETQYF.

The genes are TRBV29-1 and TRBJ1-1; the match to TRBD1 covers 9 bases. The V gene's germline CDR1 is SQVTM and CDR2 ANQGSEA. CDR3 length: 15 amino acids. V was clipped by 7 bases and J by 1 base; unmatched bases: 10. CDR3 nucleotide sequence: TGCAGCGCCGTCCCGGGACAGGGTAGGAACACTGAAGCTTTCTTT. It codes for CSAVPGQGRNTEAFF.

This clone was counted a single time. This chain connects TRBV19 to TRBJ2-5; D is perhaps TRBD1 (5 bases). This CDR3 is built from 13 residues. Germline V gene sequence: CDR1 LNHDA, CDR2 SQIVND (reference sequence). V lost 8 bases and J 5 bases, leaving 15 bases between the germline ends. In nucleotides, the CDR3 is TGTGCCAGTTCGAACAGGCCAAAGGAGACCCAGTACTTC. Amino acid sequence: CASSNRPKETQYF.